The next 9 T cell receptor beta chains were all read from a single sample in a study of shared clonotypes between healthy human individuals. Method: immunoSEQ multiplex PCR; TCRdb's copy keeps in-frame clones and lacks some. This sample yields 2 million to 2.5 million clones, of which just over 90% are seen a single time; about 0.41% belongs to the top ten. Sequencing used naive CD4+ T cells from PBMCs. The subset was: CD45RA+ positively selected. All receptors come from a man between 18 and 35 years old in good health. Some clones in this sample may be carry-over from other donors' samples.

Points on this clone: Other DNA sequences in the same sample also yield this CDR3. The rearrangement joins TRBV5-6 to TRBJ2-3; D not certain. The germline gives CDR1 SGHDT, CDR2 YYEEEE. The V gene lost 0 bases and the J gene lost 4 bases, with 3 bases spanning the gap. The CDR3 contains 12 residues. The CDR3 sequence: CASSLGSDTQYF. CDR3 nucleotides: TGTGCCAGCAGCTTGGGTTCAGATACGCAGTATTTT. Full variable domain (missing parts from reference TRBV5-6 and TRBJ2-3): DAGVTQSPTHLIKTRGQQVTLRCSPKSGHDTVSWYQQALGQGPQFIFQYYEEEERQRGNFPDRFSGHQFPNYSSELNVNALLLGDSALYLCASSLGSDTQYFGPGTRLTVL.

This chain joins TRBV11-2 and TRBJ1-5, with 8 bases identical to TRBD1. Germline V lookup: CDR1 SGHAT, CDR2 FQNNGV. CDR3 length: 15 amino acids. V lost 5 bases, J lost 6 bases, and 9 bases stayed unmatched. The CDR3 reads CASSASGTGGQPQHF. The CDR3 DNA sequence: TGTGCCAGCAGCGCGTCCGGGACAGGCGGTCAGCCCCAGCATTTT.

The chain recombines TRBV19 with TRBJ1-5; D unresolved. The CDR3 runs 14 residues. Germline CDR1 LNHDA, CDR2 SQIVND (reference sequence). V lost 7 bases to trimming and J lost 4 bases, with 14 bases between them. The CDR3 sequence is CASKDRLGNQPQHF. The CDR3, as DNA: TGTGCCAGTAAGGACCGACTGGGGAATCAGCCCCAGCATTTT.

This clone appeared a single time. The chain couples TRBV30 to TRBJ2-5; 10 bases are a match to TRBD2. The tail of the sequence fits TRBJ2-7 better, so the J call may be wrong. The length of the CDR3 is 15 residues. Germline lookup yields CDR1 GTSNPN and CDR2 SVGIG (reference sequence). The CDR3 loop is CAWSSGREISYEQYF. The DNA of the CDR3 is TGTGCCTGGAGTAGCGGGAGGGAAATCTCCTACGAGCAGTACTTC.

The V and J genes are TRBV11-1 and TRBJ2-3; 10 bases align to TRBD2. The germline gives CDR1 SGHAT, CDR2 FQDESV (reference sequence). This CDR3 region has 14 residues. V trimming: 5 bases; J trimming: 5 bases; junction bases outside the gene matches: 4. The CDR3 sequence is CASSNLAGVDTQYF. CDR3 sequence (DNA): TGTGCCAGCAGCAACCTAGCGGGAGTAGATACGCAGTATTTT.

Note on this clone: This same CDR3 is encoded by further DNA sequences in the sample. V and J are TRBV19 and TRBJ2-5, with D perhaps matching TRBD2 (6 bases). The CDR3 is 13 residues long. Germline values: CDR1 LNHDA, CDR2 SQIVND (reference sequence). The V and J ends lost 4 bases and 4 bases respectively, with 10 bases between them. CDR3 DNA: TGTGCCAGTAGTAGGGGACTGAGAGAGACCCAGTACTTC. This gives the protein CASSRGLRETQYF.

In DNA, the CDR3 is TGTGCCAGCAGCTTGCAGGGGTCGGGACAAGAGACCCAGTACTTC. Translated: CASSLQGSGQETQYF. The chain recombines TRBV5-4 with TRBJ2-5, with D possibly TRBD1 on 6 matching bases. The CDR3 length is 15 residues. The V end was cut by 1 base, the J end by 2 bases, with 12 bases between. Germline V gives CDR1 SGHNT, CDR2 YYREEE (reference sequence).

CDR3: CASSPNQGGSEKLFF. CDR3 DNA: TGTGCCAGCAGTCCGAATCAGGGCGGGAGTGAAAAACTGTTTTTT. The chain uses TRBV28 and TRBJ1-4; the D gene is possibly TRBD1 (5 bases). Per the germline V gene, CDR1 is MDHEN and CDR2 is SYDVKM. This CDR3 contains 15 residues. V shed 5 bases and J shed 7 bases, with 17 bases lying between them.

The rearrangement uses TRBV6-5 and TRBJ2-7; D is perhaps TRBD1 or TRBD2 (5 bases each). Germline V CDR1 and CDR2: MNHEY, SVGAGI. V gave up 6 bases and J gave up 7 bases, with 22 bases separating them. This CDR3 region has 15 residues. CDR3 in DNA: TGTGCCAGCAGGAATTTCGGGGCGCAATCGCGGGAGCAGTACTTC. This encodes CASRNFGAQSREQYF.